This TCR beta chain was retrieved from a study of T-cell reconstitution after alpha-beta-depleted transplantation in children. Study outcomes and limitations: Approximately two months post-transplant, alpha-beta T cells reportedly originated from several hundred expanded graft clones. After transplant, high TCRbeta diversity at day 60 in some patients arose from surviving recipient T cells and thymic progenitors. Counts and diversity of T cells one year after transplant came mostly from newly produced T cells.

For TCRbeta, the library was prepared with unique molecular identifiers. Via MiXCR, TCRdb re-called the PCR reads, giving one row per CDR3 protein. The data contain 200,000 to 300,000 distinct CDR3 sequences, 25% of them singletons. Worth noting for this clonotype: Its antigen remains unidentified.

The sequence derives from a girl aged 2-10 years with Fanconi anemia, due to receive a stem cell transplant. The starting material was PBMCs, obtained before TCRalphabeta/CD19-depleted stem cell transplant.

As DNA, the CDR3 is TGTGCCAGCAGCGACAGGGGTGGGATAAATCAGCCCCAGCATTTT. As protein: CASSDRGGINQPQHF. This chain uses TRBV27 with TRBJ1-5; TRBD1 matches at 8 bases. Germline V lookup: CDR1 MNHEY, CDR2 SMNVEV (reference sequence). This CDR3 is 15 amino acids long. V lost 6 bases, J lost 4 bases, and 8 bases stayed unmatched.